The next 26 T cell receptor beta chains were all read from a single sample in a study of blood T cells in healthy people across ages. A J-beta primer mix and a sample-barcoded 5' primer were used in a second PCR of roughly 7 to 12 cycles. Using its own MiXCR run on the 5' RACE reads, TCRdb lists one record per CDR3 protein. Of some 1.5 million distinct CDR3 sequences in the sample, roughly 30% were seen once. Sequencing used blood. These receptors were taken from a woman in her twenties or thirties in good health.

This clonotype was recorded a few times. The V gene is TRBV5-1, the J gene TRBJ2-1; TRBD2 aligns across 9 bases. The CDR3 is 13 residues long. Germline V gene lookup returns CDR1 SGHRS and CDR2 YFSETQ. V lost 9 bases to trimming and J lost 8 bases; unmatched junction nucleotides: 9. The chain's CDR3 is CAKIAGVSHEQFF. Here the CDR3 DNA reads TGCGCCAAGATAGCGGGAGTATCCCATGAGCAGTTCTTC.

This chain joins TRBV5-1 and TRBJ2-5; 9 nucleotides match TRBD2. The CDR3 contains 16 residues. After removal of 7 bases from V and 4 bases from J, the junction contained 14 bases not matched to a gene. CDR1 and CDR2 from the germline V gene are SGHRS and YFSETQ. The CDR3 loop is CASHPPGLAVGETQYF. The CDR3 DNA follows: TGCGCCAGCCACCCCCCGGGACTAGCTGTCGGAGAGACCCAGTACTTC. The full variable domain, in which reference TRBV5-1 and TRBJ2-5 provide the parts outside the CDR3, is KAGVTQTPRYLIKTRGQQVTLSCSPISGHRSVSWYQQTPGQGLQFLFEYFSETQRNKGNFPGRFSGRQFSNSRSEMNVSTLELGDSALYLCASHPPGLAVGETQYFGPGTRLLVL.

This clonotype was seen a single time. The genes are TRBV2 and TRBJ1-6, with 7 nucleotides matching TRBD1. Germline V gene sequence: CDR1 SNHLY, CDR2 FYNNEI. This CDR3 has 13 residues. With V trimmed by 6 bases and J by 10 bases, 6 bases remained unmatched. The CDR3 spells CASSQGQESPLHF. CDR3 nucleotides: TGTGCCAGCAGCCAAGGACAGGAATCACCCCTCCACTTT.

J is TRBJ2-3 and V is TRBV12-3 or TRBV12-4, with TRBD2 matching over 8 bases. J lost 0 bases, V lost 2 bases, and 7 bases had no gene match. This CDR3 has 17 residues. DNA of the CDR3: TGTGCCAGCAGTTTATCGTTAGCGGGGTTGAGCACAGATACGCAGTATTTT. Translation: CASSLSLAGLSTDTQYF.

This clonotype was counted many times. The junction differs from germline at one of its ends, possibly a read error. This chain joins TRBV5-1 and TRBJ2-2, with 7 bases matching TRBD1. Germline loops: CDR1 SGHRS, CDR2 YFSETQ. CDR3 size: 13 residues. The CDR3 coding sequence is TGTGCCAGCAGCCTACAGGGGCCCGGGGAGCTGTTTTTT. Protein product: CASSLQGPGELFF.

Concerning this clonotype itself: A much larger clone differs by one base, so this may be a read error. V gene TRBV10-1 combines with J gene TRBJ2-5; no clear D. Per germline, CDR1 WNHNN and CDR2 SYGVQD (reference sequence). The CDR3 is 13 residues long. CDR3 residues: CANSDPSQETQYF. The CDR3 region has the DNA TGCGCCAACAGTGACCCAAGCCAAGAGACCCAGTACTTC.

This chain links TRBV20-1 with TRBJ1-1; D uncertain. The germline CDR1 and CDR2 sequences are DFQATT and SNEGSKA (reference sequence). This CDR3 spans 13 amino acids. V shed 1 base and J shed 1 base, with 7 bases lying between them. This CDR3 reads CSARGRENTEAFF. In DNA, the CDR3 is TGCAGTGCTAGAGGCAGAGAGAACACTGAAGCTTTCTTT.

The CDR3 region has the DNA TGTGCCAGCAGCTCCCCCCGAGTGTCGGAGGAGACCCAGTACTTC. Translating it yields CASSSPRVSEETQYF. V and J are TRBV7-9 and TRBJ2-5; unclear D gene. This CDR3 comprises 15 residues. Per germline, CDR1 SEHNR and CDR2 FQNEAQ (reference sequence). Trimming took 4 bases from V and 5 from J, leaving 17 bases between them.

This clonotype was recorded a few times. The CDR3 region is CASSSHRGLDSPLHF. CDR3 bases: TGTGCCAGCAGCTCCCACAGGGGTCTCGATTCACCCCTCCACTTT. The chain carries TRBV7-2 and TRBJ1-6; 7 positions agree with TRBD1. The CDR3 is 15 amino acids. The ends lost 4 bases at V and 8 bases at J; junction bases unmatched: 8. Germline V gene lookup returns CDR1 SGHTA and CDR2 FQGNSA.

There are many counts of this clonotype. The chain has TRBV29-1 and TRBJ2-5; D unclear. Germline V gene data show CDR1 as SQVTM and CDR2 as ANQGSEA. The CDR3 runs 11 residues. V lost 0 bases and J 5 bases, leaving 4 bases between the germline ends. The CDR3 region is CSVEDLETQYF. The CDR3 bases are TGCAGCGTTGAAGACCTTGAGACCCAGTACTTC. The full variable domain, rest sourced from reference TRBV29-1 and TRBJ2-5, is SAVISQKPSRDICQRGTSLTIQCQVDSQVTMMFWYRQQPGQSLTLIATANQGSEATYESGFVIDKFPISRPNLTFSTLTVSNMSPEDSSIYLCSVEDLETQYFGPGTRLLVL.

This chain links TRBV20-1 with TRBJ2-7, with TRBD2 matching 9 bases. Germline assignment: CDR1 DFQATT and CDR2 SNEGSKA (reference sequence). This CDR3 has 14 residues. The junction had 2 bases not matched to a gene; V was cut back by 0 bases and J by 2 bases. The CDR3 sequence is CSAREGGGAYEQYF. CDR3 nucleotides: TGCAGTGCTAGAGAGGGCGGGGGGGCCTACGAGCAGTACTTC.

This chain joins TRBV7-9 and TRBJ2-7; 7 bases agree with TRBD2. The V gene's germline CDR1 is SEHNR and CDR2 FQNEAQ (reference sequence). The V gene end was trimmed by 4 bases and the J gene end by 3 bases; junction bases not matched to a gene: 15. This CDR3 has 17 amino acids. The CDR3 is CASSSTGTTTIRYEQYF. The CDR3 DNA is TGTGCCAGCAGCTCCACCGGGACTACAACTATCCGCTACGAGCAGTACTTC.

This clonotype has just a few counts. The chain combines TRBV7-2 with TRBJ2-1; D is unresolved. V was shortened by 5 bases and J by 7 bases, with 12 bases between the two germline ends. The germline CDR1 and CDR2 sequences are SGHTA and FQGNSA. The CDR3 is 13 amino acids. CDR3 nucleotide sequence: TGTGCCAGCAGCAATGGGCCCGGGAATGAGCAGTTCTTC. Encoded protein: CASSNGPGNEQFF.

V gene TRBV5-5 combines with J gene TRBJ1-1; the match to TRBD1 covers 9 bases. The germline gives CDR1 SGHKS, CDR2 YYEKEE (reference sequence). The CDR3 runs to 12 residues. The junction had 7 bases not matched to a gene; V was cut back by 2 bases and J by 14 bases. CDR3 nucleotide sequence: TGTGCCAGCAGCTTATCAGAGGACAGGGGCTTCTTT. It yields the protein CASSLSEDRGFF.

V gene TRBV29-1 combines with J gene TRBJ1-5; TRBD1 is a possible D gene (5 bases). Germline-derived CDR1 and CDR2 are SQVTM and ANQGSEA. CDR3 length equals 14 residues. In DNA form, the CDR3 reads TGCCCGGCTCCAGGGAGAGGGATCAATCAGCCCCAGCATTTT. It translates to CPAPGRGINQPQHF. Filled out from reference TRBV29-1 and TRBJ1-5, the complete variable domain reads SAVISQKPSRDICQRGTSLTIQCQVDSQVTMMFWYRQQPGQSLTLIATANQGSEATYESGFVIDKFPISRPNLTFSTLTVSNMSPEDSSIYLCPAPGRGINQPQHFGDGTRLSIL.

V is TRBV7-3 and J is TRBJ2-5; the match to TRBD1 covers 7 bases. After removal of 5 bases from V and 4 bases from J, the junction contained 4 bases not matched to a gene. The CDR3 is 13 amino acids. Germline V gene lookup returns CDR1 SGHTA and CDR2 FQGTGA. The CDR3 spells CASSNRGLETQYF. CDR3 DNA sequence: TGTGCCAGCAGCAATAGGGGGCTAGAGACCCAGTACTTC.

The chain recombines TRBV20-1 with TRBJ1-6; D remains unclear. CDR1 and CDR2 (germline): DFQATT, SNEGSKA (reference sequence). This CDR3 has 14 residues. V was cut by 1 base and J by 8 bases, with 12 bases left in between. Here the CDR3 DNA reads TGCAGTGCTAGAGTCTGGAGTAACGATTCACCCCTCCACTTT. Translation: CSARVWSNDSPLHF.

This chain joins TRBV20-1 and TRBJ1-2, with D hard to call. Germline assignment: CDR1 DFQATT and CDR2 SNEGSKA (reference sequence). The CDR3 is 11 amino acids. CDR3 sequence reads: CSTDTYYGYTF. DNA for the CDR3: TGCAGCACTGACACTTACTATGGCTACACCTTC.

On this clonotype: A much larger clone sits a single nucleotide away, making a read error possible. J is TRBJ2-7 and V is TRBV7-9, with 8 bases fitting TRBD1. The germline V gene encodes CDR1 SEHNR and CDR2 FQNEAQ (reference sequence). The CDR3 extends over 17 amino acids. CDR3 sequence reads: CASSSSFTGQVSYEQDF. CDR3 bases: TGTGCCAGCAGCTCCTCGTTTACGGGACAGGTCTCCTACGAGCAGGACTTC. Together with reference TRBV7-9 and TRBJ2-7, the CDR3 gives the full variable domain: DTGVSQNPRHKITKRGQNVTFRCDPISEHNRLYWYRQTLGQGPEFLTYFQNEAQLEKSRLLSDRFSAERPKGSFSTLEIQRTEQGDSAMYLCASSSSFTGQVSYEQDFGPGTRLTVT.

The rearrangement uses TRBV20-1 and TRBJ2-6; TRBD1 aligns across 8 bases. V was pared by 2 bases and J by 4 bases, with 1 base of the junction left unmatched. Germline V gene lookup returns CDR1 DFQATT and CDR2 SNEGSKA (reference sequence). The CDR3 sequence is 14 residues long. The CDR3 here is CSARTGGGANVLTF. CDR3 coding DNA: TGCAGTGCTAGAACAGGGGGAGGGGCCAACGTCCTGACTTTC.

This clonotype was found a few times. CDR3 loop: CSARMPRDRGPGIYEQYF. CDR3 DNA: TGCAGTGCTAGAATGCCCCGGGACAGGGGTCCGGGGATCTACGAGCAGTACTTC. The chain employs TRBV20-1 and TRBJ2-7; TRBD1 agrees at 10 bases. Germline-derived CDR1 and CDR2 are DFQATT and SNEGSKA (reference sequence). Trimming at V came to 2 bases and at J to 3 bases, leaving 16 bases not matched to a gene. The CDR3 length is 18 residues.

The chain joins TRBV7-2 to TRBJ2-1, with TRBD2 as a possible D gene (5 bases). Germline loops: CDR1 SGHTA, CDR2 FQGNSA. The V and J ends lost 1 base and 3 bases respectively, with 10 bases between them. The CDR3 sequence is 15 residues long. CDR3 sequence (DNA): TGTGCCAGCAGCTTAGGAGTCGGGAACTACAATGAGCAGTTCTTC. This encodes CASSLGVGNYNEQFF.

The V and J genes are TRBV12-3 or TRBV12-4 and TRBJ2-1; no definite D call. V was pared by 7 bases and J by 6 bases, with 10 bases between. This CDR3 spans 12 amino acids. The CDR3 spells CASNTQGNEQFF. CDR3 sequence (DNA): TGTGCCAGCAACACCCAAGGCAATGAGCAGTTCTTC.

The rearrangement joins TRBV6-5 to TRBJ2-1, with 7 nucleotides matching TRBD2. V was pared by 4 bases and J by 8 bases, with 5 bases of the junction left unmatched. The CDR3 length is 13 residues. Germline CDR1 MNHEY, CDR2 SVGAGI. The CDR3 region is CASSFQRGDEQFF. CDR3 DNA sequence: TGTGCCAGCAGTTTTCAGCGGGGAGATGAGCAGTTCTTC.

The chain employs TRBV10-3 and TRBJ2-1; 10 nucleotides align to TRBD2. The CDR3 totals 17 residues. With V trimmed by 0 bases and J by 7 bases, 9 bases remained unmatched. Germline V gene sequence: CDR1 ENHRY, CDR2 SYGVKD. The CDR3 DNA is TGTGCCATCAGTGAGTCGAGGGCTAGCGGGAGTTTAAATGAGCAGTTCTTC. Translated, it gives CAISESRASGSLNEQFF.

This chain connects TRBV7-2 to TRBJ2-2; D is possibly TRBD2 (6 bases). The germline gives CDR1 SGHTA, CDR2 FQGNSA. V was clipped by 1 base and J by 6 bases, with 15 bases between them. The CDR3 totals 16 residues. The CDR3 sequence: CASSLDRRAGAGELFF. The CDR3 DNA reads TGTGCCAGCAGCTTAGACAGGAGGGCCGGAGCCGGGGAGCTGTTTTTT.